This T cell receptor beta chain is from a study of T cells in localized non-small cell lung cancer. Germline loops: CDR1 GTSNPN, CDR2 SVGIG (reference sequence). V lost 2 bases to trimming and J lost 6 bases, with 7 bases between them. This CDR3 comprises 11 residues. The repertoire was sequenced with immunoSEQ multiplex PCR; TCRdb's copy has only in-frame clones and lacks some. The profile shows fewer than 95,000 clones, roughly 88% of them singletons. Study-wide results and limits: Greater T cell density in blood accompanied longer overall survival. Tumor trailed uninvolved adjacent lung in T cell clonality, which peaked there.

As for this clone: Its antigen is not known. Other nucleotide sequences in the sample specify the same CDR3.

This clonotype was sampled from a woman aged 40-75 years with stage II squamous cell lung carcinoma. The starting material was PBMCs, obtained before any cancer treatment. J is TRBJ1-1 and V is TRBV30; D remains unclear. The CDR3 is CAWSNRAEAFF. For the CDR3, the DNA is TGTGCCTGGAGTAATAGGGCTGAAGCTTTCTTT.